A single sample is the source of the 31 T cell receptor beta chains below, sequenced in a study of regulatory T cells in long-lasting Graves disease. Time point of the sample: persistent/refractory GD, antithyroid drugs over 5 years with positive TRAb. The TCR library was prepared using RNA isolated from PBMCs. Sequencing libraries for TCR beta were prepared with iRepertoire HTBI primers and Arm-PCR of CDR3 regions. TCRdb called the multiplex PCR reads again in MiXCR, with one record for every CDR3 protein. There are 400,000 to 450,000 distinct CDR3 sequences in the sample; about a quarter occur only once, and roughly a quarter lies in the top ten. Sample: peripheral blood mononuclear cells (PBMCs), taken when the disease was refractory, from a patient treated with antithyroid drugs. Receptors originate from a female donor with Graves disease.

V and J are TRBV3-1 and TRBJ2-7, with 12 nucleotides matching TRBD2. CDR3 size: 16 residues. Germline assignment: CDR1 LGHDT and CDR2 YNNKEL (reference sequence). Trimming at V came to 3 bases and at J to 2 bases, leaving 5 bases not matched to a gene. CDR3 in amino acids: CASSQTSGSGTYEQYF. CDR3 coding DNA: TGTGCCAGCAGCCAGACTAGCGGGAGTGGAACCTACGAGCAGTACTTC.

This clonotype was counted at least ten times. In nucleotides, the CDR3 is TGTGCCACCTCCACAGGGGCGAAGGAGACCCAGTACTTC. Its translation: CATSTGAKETQYF. The genes are TRBV27 and TRBJ2-5, with TRBD1 matching over 7 bases. The CDR3 extends over 13 amino acids. Germline V gene lookup returns CDR1 MNHEY and CDR2 SMNVEV (reference sequence). The V gene end was trimmed by 10 bases and the J gene end by 5 bases; junction bases not matched to a gene: 10.

This clonotype occurred a few times. The CDR3 reads CASEGSGTSGSWSYNEQFF. CDR3 DNA: TGTGCCAGCGAGGGTTCCGGGACTAGCGGGAGTTGGTCCTACAATGAGCAGTTCTTC. This sequence joins TRBV28 and TRBJ2-1, with TRBD2 matching 14 bases. Germline V gene lookup returns CDR1 MDHEN and CDR2 SYDVKM. The CDR3 totals 19 residues. V lost 8 bases and J lost 1; bases outside the gene matches: 13.

This clonotype was detected many times. This chain uses TRBV12-3 or TRBV12-4 with TRBJ2-7, with D possibly matching TRBD1 (5 bases). Trimming took off 5 bases at V and 0 bases at J, with 14 bases between the two ends. This CDR3 region has 15 residues. The CDR3 is CASSNRISSSYEQYF. DNA for the CDR3: TGTGCCAGCAGTAACAGGATTTCTAGCTCCTACGAGCAGTACTTC.

The chain joins TRBV19 to TRBJ1-3; D unclear. Germline V gene lookup returns CDR1 LNHDA and CDR2 SQIVND (reference sequence). V was shortened by 7 bases and J by 1 base, with 11 bases between the two germline ends. This CDR3 comprises 14 residues. This chain's CDR3 is CASTRTDSGNTIYF. The CDR3 DNA is TGTGCCAGTACACGGACGGATTCTGGAAACACCATATATTTT. Filled out from reference TRBV19 and TRBJ1-3, the complete variable domain reads DGGITQSPKYLFRKEGQNVTLSCEQNLNHDAMYWYRQDPGQGLRLIYYSQIVNDFQKGDIAEGYSVSREKKESFPLTVTSAQKNPTAFYLCASTRTDSGNTIYFGEGSWLTVV.

The sample holds many counts of this clonotype. The rearrangement links TRBV10-3 to TRBJ2-2; D could derive from TRBD1 or TRBD2 (6 bases each). This CDR3 contains 15 residues. CDR1 ENHRY and CDR2 SYGVKD come from the germline V gene. Trimming stripped 3 bases from V and 4 bases from J, with 12 bases between. CDR3 bases: TGTGCCATCAGTGATAAGGGGGGCGTCACCGGGGAGCTGTTTTTT. This codes for CAISDKGGVTGELFF.

As regards this clonotype: A single base separates this from a much larger clone, so it may be a read error. The V and J genes are TRBV7-2 and TRBJ2-7; 9 nucleotides line up with TRBD2. The CDR3 has 15 residues. Germline V gives CDR1 SGHTA, CDR2 FQGNSA. The CDR3 DNA follows: TGTGCCAGCAGCAAAAATAGCGGGAGCTCCAACGAGCAGTACTTC. It specifies CASSKNSGSSNEQYF.

CDR3 nucleotides: TGTGCCAGCTTTACAGCGGACGACCCAGATGCGAACAATGAGCAGTTCTTC. Translated, it gives CASFTADDPDANNEQFF. J is TRBJ2-1 and V is TRBV2; weak D call: TRBD2 (5 bases). V lost 8 bases, J lost 5 bases, and 25 bases lay in between. The CDR3 contains 17 residues. From germline, CDR1 is SNHLY and CDR2 FYNNEI.

The V call is TRBV30, the J call TRBJ2-4; D is perhaps TRBD2 (5 bases). V lost 5 bases to trimming and J lost 8 bases, with 19 bases between them. From germline, CDR1 is GTSNPN and CDR2 SVGIG (reference sequence). CDR3 length equals 14 residues. CDR3 residues: CAWAPGSAKYIQYF. The CDR3 DNA follows: TGTGCCTGGGCTCCGGGGTCGGCGAAATACATTCAGTACTTC. Full variable domain (remainder filled in from reference TRBV30 and TRBJ2-4): SQTIHQWPATLVQPVGSPLSLECTVEGTSNPNLYWYRQAAGRGLQLLFYSVGIGQISSEVPQNLSASRPQDRQFILSSKKLLLSDSGFYLCAWAPGSAKYIQYFGAGTRLSVL.

CDR3 sequence: CASSLPSGKPISYEQYF. The CDR3 DNA is TGTGCCAGCAGTTTACCCAGCGGGAAACCCATTTCCTACGAGCAGTACTTC. The chain carries TRBV28 and TRBJ2-7; 7 bases fit TRBD2. The CDR3 has 17 amino acids. Germline assignment: CDR1 MDHEN and CDR2 SYDVKM. The ends lost 2 bases at V and 1 base at J; junction bases unmatched: 11.

This clonotype was counted many times. This sequence joins TRBV28 and TRBJ1-2; no firm D call. Germline loops: CDR1 MDHEN, CDR2 SYDVKM. CDR3 size: 12 residues. Trimming pared 6 bases from V and 4 bases from J, leaving 9 bases between. CDR3 sequence (DNA): TGTGCCAGCAGCTACAGCGCCTATGGCTACACCTTC. Protein: CASSYSAYGYTF.

A few counts support this clonotype. The chain links TRBV4-1 to TRBJ1-1; 8 bases fit TRBD1. CDR3 length: 14 residues. J lost 11 bases, V lost 2 bases, and 10 bases had no gene match. Germline V gene sequence: CDR1 MGHRA, CDR2 YSYEKL. The CDR3, as DNA: TGCGCCAGCAGCCAAAGGCAGGGGGCCTTGGGGGCTTTCTTT. It codes for CASSQRQGALGAFF.

The chain employs TRBV5-1 and TRBJ2-5; D may be TRBD2 (6 bases). V was cut by 0 bases and J by 1 base, with 13 bases left in between. CDR1 SGHRS and CDR2 YFSETQ come from the germline V gene. The CDR3 is 16 amino acids. As DNA, the CDR3 is TGCGCCAGCAGCTTGGAGGGCGGGGTGTCCCAAGAGACCCAGTACTTC. Protein product: CASSLEGGVSQETQYF.

The chain employs TRBV20-1 and TRBJ2-2; maybe TRBD2 (6 bases). Trimming pared 6 bases from V and 2 bases from J, leaving 19 bases between. Germline-derived CDR1 and CDR2 are DFQATT and SNEGSKA (reference sequence). There are 16 residues in the CDR3. As DNA, the CDR3 is TGCAGTGCCCTCCTCCCGGGACTTCCTAACACCGGGGAGCTGTTTTTT. Amino acids: CSALLPGLPNTGELFF.

This clonotype was recorded at least ten times. The J gene is TRBJ1-1, the V gene TRBV7-9, with 7 nucleotides matching TRBD1. From germline, CDR1 is SEHNR and CDR2 FQNEAQ (reference sequence). V dropped 5 bases and J dropped 5; count of bases not matched to a gene: 5. This CDR3 is built from 13 residues. The CDR3 loop reads CASSKQGLTEAFF. The CDR3 region has the DNA TGTGCCAGCAGCAAACAGGGGTTGACTGAAGCTTTCTTT.

Note on this clonotype: Just one base apart from a much larger clone, this may be a read error. V gene TRBV11-2 combines with J gene TRBJ2-2; the match to TRBD1 covers 8 bases. CDR1 and CDR2 from the germline V gene are SGHAT and FQNNGV. This CDR3 contains 16 residues. In DNA, the CDR3 is TGTGCCAGCAGTTTAATGGGACAGGTACACACCGGGGGGCTGTTTTTT. Amino acid sequence: CASSLMGQVHTGGLFF.

This clonotype was seen a handful of times. The chain joins TRBV12-3 or TRBV12-4 to TRBJ1-6; D is ambiguous. Trimming left V 10 bases short and J 0 bases short, with 10 bases between. The CDR3 length is 14 residues. The CDR3 loop reads CATMSSSYNSPLHF. CDR3 bases: TGTGCCACCATGAGCAGCTCCTATAATTCACCCCTCCACTTT.

The rearrangement uses TRBV5-1 and TRBJ1-4; the match to TRBD1 covers 9 bases. Germline-derived CDR1 and CDR2 are SGHRS and YFSETQ. The CDR3 loop spans 15 amino acids. With 3 bases clipped from V and 6 bases from J, the junction kept 6 bases outside the gene matches. The CDR3 sequence: CASSSGQGSYEKLFF. Here the CDR3 DNA reads TGCGCCAGCAGCTCGGGACAGGGAAGTTATGAAAAACTGTTTTTT.

This chain connects TRBV19 to TRBJ1-1; 7 bases line up with TRBD1. This CDR3 comprises 15 residues. The V segment lost 5 bases and the J segment 1 base; nucleotides outside the gene matches: 7. Germline CDR1 is LNHDA and CDR2 is SQIVND (reference sequence). CDR3 sequence (DNA): TGTGCCAGTAGTTTAGGGACAGTAGGGAACACTGAAGCTTTCTTT. Its protein product is CASSLGTVGNTEAFF.

This clonotype turned up a few times. An end of the junction does not agree with germline; a read error may underlie this. The genes are TRBV7-7 and TRBJ2-7; 9 bases line up with TRBD2. This CDR3 region has 15 residues. Germline CDR1 reads SSHAT; CDR2 reads FNYEAQ (reference sequence). As DNA, the CDR3 is TGTGCTAGCAGCTTCGGACTAGCGCCATCCTACGAGCAGTACTTC. This gives the protein CASSFGLAPSYEQYF.

Remarks on this clonotype: One base away lies a much larger clone, so this may be a sequencing read error. The chain carries TRBV30 and TRBJ1-2; D remains ambiguous. The germline V gene encodes CDR1 GTSNPN and CDR2 SVGIG (reference sequence). This CDR3 has 10 residues. For the CDR3, the DNA is TGTGCCTGGAGAGAGGGTGGCTGCACCTTC. Amino acid sequence: CAWREGGCTF.

The chain recombines TRBV24-1 with TRBJ2-1; unclear D gene. The CDR3 is 11 residues long. Trimming took 1 base from V and 10 from J, leaving 4 bases between them. The V gene's germline CDR1 is KGHDR and CDR2 SFDVKD. The DNA of the CDR3 is TGTGCCACCAGTGATTTACAGGAGCAGTTCTTC. Translation gives CATSDLQEQFF.

This clonotype was observed many times. The CDR3 DNA sequence: TGTGCCAGCAGCTTAGTCGGGCAGATCTCTAATGAAAAACTGTTTTTT. Translation gives CASSLVGQISNEKLFF. The V call is TRBV11-2, the J call TRBJ1-4, with D unclear. Trimming removed 1 base at V and 3 bases at J, with 12 bases between. The length of the CDR3 is 16 residues. Per the germline V gene, CDR1 is SGHAT and CDR2 is FQNNGV. Supplemented by reference TRBV11-2 and TRBJ1-4, the full variable domain reads EAGVAQSPRYKIIEKRQSVAFWCNPISGHATLYWYQQILGQGPKLLIQFQNNGVVDDSQLPKDRFSAERLKGVDSTLKIQPAKLEDSAVYLCASSLVGQISNEKLFFGSGTQLSVL.

This clonotype was seen ten or more times. The rearrangement uses TRBV28 and TRBJ2-7; D gene uncertain. This CDR3 comprises 14 residues. The V gene's germline CDR1 is MDHEN and CDR2 SYDVKM. Trimming took 3 bases from V and 2 from J, leaving 11 bases between them. CDR3 DNA: TGTGCCAGCAGTTTTTTGACACCTCCCTACGAGCAGTACTTC. Translation gives CASSFLTPPYEQYF.

This clonotype was seen many times. This chain links TRBV28 with TRBJ1-4, with a weak D call TRBD1 (6 bases). CDR1 and CDR2 (germline): MDHEN, SYDVKM. V shed 11 bases and J shed 4 bases, with 14 bases lying between them. The CDR3 length is 13 residues. The DNA of the CDR3 is TGTGCCGCCACCGGACAGCTTAATGAAAAACTGTTTTTT. Translated, it gives CAATGQLNEKLFF.

This clonotype showed up many times. This chain joins TRBV28 and TRBJ1-1; TRBD1 is a possible D gene (5 bases). The germline V gene has CDR1 MDHEN and CDR2 SYDVKM. Trimming left V 10 bases short and J 1 base short, with 13 bases between. This CDR3 is 13 amino acids long. The CDR3 is CATFRGANTEAFF. The DNA for the CDR3 is TGTGCCACCTTTAGGGGAGCGAACACTGAAGCTTTCTTT.

The J gene is TRBJ2-2, the V gene TRBV29-1, with D perhaps matching TRBD1 or TRBD2 (5 bases each). Germline loops: CDR1 SQVTM, CDR2 ANQGSEA. V lost 6 bases and J 5 bases, leaving 13 bases between the germline ends. The CDR3 length is 13 residues. The CDR3 reads CSVGTGGTGELFF. Here the CDR3 DNA reads TGCAGCGTCGGGACGGGCGGAACCGGGGAGCTGTTTTTT.

This clonotype was observed at least ten times. The rearrangement links TRBV20-1 to TRBJ2-2, with unresolved D. V was trimmed by 1 base and J by 3 bases, leaving 18 bases between them. Germline CDR1 reads DFQATT; CDR2 reads SNEGSKA (reference sequence). There are 17 residues in the CDR3. CDR3 region: CSARADRSITHTGELFF. CDR3 in DNA: TGCAGTGCTAGAGCGGATAGATCCATCACCCACACCGGGGAGCTGTTTTTT.

The chain recombines TRBV27 with TRBJ1-2, with 7 bases matching TRBD1. The CDR3 is 17 residues long. V dropped 7 bases and J dropped 7; count of bases not matched to a gene: 21. The germline CDR1 and CDR2 sequences are MNHEY and SMNVEV (reference sequence). Written as DNA, the CDR3 is TGTGCCAGCATCCTCCCCCTATGGACAGGCTTATTCGCTGGCTACACCTTC. This encodes CASILPLWTGLFAGYTF.

This clonotype has just a few counts. This chain connects TRBV7-8 to TRBJ1-1, with D possibly matching TRBD1 (5 bases). Trimming shortened V by 4 bases and J by 6 bases, and 24 bases separated the two germline ends. The CDR3 contains 17 residues. Germline loops: CDR1 SGHVS, CDR2 FQNEAQ. The CDR3 DNA reads as TGTGCCAGCAGCTACCGGGGAGGGGCGCTTACAGTTGCTGAAGCTTTCTTT. Its protein is CASSYRGGALTVAEAFF.

This clonotype was picked up a small number of times. This rearrangement joins TRBV5-1 to TRBJ2-1, with D possibly matching TRBD2 (5 bases). CDR1 and CDR2 from the germline V gene are SGHRS and YFSETQ. This CDR3 region has 16 residues. V gave up 4 bases and J gave up 0 bases, with 14 bases separating them. The CDR3 bases are TGCGCCAGCAGCCCAACTAGTGGTCGCTCCTACAATGAGCAGTTCTTC. The encoded protein is CASSPTSGRSYNEQFF.